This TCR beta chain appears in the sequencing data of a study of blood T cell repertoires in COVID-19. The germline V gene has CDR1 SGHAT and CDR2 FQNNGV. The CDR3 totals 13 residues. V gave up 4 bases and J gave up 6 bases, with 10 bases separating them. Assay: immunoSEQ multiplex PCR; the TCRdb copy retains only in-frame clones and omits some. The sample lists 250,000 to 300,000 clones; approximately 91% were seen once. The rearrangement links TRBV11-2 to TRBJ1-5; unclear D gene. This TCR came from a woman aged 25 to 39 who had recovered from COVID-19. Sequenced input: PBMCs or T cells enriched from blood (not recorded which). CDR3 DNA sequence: TGTGCCAGCAGCTCCGAGAGAGGTCAGCCCCAGCATTTT. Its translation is CASSSERGQPQHF.